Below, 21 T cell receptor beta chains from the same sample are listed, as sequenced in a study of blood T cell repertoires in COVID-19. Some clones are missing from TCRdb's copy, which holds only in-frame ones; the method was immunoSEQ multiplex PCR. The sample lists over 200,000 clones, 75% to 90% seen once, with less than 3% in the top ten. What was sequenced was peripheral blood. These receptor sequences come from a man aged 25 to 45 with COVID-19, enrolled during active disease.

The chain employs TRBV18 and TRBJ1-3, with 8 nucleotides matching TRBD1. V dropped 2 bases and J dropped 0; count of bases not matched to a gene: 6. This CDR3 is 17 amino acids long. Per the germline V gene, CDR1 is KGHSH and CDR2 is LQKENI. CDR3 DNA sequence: TGTGCCAGCTCACCATCAGGACAGGGACCCTCTGGAAACACCATATATTTT. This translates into CASSPSGQGPSGNTIYF.

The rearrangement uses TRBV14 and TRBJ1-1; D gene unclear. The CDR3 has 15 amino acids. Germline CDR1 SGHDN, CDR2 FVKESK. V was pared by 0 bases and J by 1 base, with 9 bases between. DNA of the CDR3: TGTGCCAGCAGCCAAGATAGTACCCGGAACACTGAAGCTTTCTTT. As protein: CASSQDSTRNTEAFF.

The CDR3 sequence is CASSLEDRATYEQYF. Written as DNA, the CDR3 is TGTGCCAGCAGCTTAGAGGACAGGGCCACCTACGAGCAGTACTTC. The chain combines TRBV7-6 with TRBJ2-7, with TRBD1 matching over 8 bases. CDR1 SGHVS and CDR2 FNYEAQ come from the germline V gene. J lost 2 bases, V lost 1 base, and 4 bases had no gene match. This CDR3 is 15 amino acids long.

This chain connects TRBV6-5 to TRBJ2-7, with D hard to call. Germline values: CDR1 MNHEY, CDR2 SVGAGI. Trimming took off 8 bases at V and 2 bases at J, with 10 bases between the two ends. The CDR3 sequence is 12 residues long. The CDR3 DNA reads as TGTGCCAGCGCCGTGGGCCCCTACGAGCAGTACTTC. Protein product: CASAVGPYEQYF.

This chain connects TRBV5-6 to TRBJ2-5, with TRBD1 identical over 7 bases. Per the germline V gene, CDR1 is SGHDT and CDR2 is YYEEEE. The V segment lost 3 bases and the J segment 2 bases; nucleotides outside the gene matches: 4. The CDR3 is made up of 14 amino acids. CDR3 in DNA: TGTGCCAGCAGCTCAGGGACAGTTCAAGAGACCCAGTACTTC. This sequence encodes CASSSGTVQETQYF.

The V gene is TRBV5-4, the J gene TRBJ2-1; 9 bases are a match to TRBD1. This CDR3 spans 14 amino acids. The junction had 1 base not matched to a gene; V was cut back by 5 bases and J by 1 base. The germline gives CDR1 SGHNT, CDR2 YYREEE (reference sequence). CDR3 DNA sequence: TGTGCCAGCAGGGGACAGGGATCCTACAATGAGCAGTTCTTC. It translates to CASRGQGSYNEQFF. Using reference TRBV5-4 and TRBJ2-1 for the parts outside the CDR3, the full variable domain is ETGVTQSPTHLIKTRGQQVTLRCSSQSGHNTVSWYQQALGQGPQFIFQYYREEENGRGNFPPRFSGLQFPNYSSELNVNALELDDSALYLCASRGQGSYNEQFFGPGTRLTVL.

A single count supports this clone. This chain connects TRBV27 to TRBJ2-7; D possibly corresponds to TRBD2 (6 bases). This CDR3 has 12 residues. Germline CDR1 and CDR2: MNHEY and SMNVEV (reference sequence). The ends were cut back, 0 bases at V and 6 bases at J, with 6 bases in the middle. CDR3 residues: CASSLSGGEQYF. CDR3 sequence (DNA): TGTGCCAGCAGTTTATCGGGGGGCGAGCAGTACTTC.

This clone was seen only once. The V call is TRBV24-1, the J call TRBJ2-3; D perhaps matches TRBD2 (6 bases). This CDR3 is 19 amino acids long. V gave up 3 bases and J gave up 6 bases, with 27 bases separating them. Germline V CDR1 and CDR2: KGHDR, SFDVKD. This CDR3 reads CATSDPSNPQGFGGDTQYF. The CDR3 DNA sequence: TGTGCCACCAGTGATCCCTCAAACCCTCAGGGCTTTGGGGGGGATACGCAGTATTTT.

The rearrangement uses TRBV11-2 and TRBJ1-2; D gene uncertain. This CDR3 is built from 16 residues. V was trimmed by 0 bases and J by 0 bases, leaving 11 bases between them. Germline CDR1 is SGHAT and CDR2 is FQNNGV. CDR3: CASSLDPTAANYGYTF. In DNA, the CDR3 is TGTGCCAGCAGCTTAGATCCCACAGCAGCTAACTATGGCTACACCTTC.

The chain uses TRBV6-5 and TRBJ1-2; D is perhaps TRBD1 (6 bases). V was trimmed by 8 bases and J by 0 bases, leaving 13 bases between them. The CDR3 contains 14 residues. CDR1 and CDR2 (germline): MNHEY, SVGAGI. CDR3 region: CASGRGASNYGYTF. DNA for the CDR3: TGTGCCAGCGGGCGGGGGGCATCTAACTATGGCTACACCTTC.

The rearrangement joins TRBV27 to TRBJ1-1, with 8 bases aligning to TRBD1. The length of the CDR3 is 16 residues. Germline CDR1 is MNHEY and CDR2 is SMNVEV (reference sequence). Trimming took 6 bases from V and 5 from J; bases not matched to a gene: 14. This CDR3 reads CASSPRTGTGRTEAFF. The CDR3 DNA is TGTGCCAGCAGCCCTCGGACAGGGACGGGAAGAACTGAAGCTTTCTTT.

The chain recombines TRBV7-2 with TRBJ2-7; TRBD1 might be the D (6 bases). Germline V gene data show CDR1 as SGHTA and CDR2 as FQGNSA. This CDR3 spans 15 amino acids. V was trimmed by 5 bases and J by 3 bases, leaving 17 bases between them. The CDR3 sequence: CASSDTGTLNYEQYF. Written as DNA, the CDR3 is TGTGCCAGCAGCGACACCGGGACACTTAACTACGAGCAGTACTTC.

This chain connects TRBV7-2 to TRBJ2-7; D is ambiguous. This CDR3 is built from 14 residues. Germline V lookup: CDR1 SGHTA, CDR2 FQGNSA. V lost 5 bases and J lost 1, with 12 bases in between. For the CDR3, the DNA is TGTGCCAGCAGCCGGCGCAGGTCGTCCTACGAGCAGTACTTC. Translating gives CASSRRRSSYEQYF.

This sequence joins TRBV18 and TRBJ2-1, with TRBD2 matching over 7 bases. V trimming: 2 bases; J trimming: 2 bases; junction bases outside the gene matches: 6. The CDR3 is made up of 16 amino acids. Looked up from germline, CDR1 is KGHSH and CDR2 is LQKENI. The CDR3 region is CASSPMTAGAYNEQFF. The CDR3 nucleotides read TGTGCCAGCTCACCAATGACGGCGGGGGCCTACAATGAGCAGTTCTTC.

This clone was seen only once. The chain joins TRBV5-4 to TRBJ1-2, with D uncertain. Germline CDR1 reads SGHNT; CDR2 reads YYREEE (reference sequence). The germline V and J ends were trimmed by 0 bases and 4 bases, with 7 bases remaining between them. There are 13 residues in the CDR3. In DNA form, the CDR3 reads TGTGCCAGCAGCTTGGGACACCTCTATGGCTACACCTTC. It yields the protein CASSLGHLYGYTF.

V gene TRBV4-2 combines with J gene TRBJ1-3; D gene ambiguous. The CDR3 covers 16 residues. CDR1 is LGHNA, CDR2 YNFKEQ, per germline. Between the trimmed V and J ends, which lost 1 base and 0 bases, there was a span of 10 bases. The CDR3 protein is CASSQAITSSGNTIYF. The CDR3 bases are TGTGCCAGCAGCCAAGCGATCACGAGCTCTGGAAACACCATATATTTT.

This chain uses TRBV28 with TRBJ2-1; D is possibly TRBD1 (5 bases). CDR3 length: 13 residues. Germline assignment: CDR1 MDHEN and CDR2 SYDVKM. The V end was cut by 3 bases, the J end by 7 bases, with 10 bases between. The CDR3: CASSLTVPNEQFF. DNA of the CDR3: TGTGCCAGCAGTTTGACAGTTCCTAATGAGCAGTTCTTC. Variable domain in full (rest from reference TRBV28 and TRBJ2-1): DVKVTQSSRYLVKRTGEKVFLECVQDMDHENMFWYRQDPGLGLRLIYFSYDVKMKEKGDIPEGYSVSREKKERFSLILESASTNQTSMYLCASSLTVPNEQFFGPGTRLTVL.

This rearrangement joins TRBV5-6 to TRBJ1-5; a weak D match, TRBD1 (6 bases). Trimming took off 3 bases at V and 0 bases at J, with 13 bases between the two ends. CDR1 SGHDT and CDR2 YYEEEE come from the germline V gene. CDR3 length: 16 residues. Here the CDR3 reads CASSSYRVASNQPQHF. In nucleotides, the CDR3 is TGTGCCAGCAGCTCCTACAGGGTCGCTAGCAATCAGCCCCAGCATTTT.

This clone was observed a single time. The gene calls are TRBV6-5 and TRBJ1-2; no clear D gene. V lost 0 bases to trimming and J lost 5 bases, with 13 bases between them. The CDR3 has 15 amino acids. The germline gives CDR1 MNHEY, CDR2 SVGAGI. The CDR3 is CASSYSITDPYGYTF. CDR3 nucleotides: TGTGCCAGCAGTTACTCGATAACAGATCCATATGGCTACACCTTC.

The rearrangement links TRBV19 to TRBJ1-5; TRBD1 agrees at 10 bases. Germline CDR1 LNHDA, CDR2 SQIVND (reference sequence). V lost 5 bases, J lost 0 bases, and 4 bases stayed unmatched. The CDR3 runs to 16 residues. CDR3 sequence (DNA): TGTGCCAGTAGTGGGGACAGGGGTTATAGCAATCAGCCCCAGCATTTT. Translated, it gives CASSGDRGYSNQPQHF. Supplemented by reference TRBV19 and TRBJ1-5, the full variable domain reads DGGITQSPKYLFRKEGQNVTLSCEQNLNHDAMYWYRQDPGQGLRLIYYSQIVNDFQKGDIAEGYSVSREKKESFPLTVTSAQKNPTAFYLCASSGDRGYSNQPQHFGDGTRLSIL.

This chain's CDR3 is CASSRGGSGNTIYF. As DNA, the CDR3 is TGTGCCAGTAGTAGAGGCGGCTCTGGAAACACCATATATTTT. This chain links TRBV19 with TRBJ1-3; D not resolved. Germline V gives CDR1 LNHDA, CDR2 SQIVND (reference sequence). The CDR3 extends over 14 amino acids. V lost 4 bases, J lost 0 bases, and 7 bases lay in between.